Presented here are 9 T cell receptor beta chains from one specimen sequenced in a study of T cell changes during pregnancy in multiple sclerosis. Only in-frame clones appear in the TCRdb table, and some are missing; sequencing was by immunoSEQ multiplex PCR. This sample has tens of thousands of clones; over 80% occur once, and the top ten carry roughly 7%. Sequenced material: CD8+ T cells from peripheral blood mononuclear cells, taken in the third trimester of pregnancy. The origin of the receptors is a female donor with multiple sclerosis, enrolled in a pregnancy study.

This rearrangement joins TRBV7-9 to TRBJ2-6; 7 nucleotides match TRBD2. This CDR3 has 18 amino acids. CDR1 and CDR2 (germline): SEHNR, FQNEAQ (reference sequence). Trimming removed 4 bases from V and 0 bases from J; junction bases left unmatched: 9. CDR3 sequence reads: CASSWEGTPLSGANVLTF. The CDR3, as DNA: TGTGCCAGCAGCTGGGAGGGGACCCCTCTCTCTGGGGCCAACGTCCTGACTTTC.

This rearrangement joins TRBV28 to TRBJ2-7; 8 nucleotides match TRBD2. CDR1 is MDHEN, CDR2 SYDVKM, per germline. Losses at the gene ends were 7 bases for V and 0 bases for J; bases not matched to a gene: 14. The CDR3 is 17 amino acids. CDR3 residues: CASTYDPQSGGSYEQYF. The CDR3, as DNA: TGTGCCAGCACCTATGACCCCCAGAGCGGGGGCTCCTACGAGCAGTACTTC.

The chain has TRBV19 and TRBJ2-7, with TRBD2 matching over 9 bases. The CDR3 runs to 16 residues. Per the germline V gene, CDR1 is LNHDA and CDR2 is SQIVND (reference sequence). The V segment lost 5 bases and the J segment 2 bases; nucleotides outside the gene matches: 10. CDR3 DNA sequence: TGTGCCAGTAGTCCACTGGGGCGGGAGGGTACCTACGAGCAGTACTTC. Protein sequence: CASSPLGREGTYEQYF.

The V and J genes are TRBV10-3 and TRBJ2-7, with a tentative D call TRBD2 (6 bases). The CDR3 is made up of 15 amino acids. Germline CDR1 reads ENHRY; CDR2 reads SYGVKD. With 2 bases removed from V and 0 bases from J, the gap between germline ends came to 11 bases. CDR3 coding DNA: TGTGCCATCAGTGAGGGGCGGGACCCCTCCTACGAGCAGTACTTC. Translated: CAISEGRDPSYEQYF.

The CDR3 reads CASSEALAVYNEQFF. CDR3 DNA: TGTGCCAGCAGTGAAGCCCTAGCGGTCTACAATGAGCAGTTCTTC. The J gene is TRBJ2-1, the V gene TRBV6-1, with 7 nucleotides matching TRBD2. Germline V gene sequence: CDR1 MNHNS, CDR2 SASEGT. J gave up 3 bases and V 0 bases, and 2 bases lay outside the gene matches. The CDR3 extends over 15 amino acids.

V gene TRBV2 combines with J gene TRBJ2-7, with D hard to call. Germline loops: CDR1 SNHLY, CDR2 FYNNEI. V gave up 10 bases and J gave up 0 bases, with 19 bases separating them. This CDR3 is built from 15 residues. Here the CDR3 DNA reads TGTGCCACCATTACTTCAGGCCGAGACTCCTACGAGCAGTACTTC. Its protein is CATITSGRDSYEQYF.

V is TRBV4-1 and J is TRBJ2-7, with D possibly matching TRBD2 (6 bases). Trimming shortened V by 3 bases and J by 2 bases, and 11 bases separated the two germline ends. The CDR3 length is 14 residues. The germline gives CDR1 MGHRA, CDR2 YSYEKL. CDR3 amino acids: CASSHPGGTYEQYF. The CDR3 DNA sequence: TGCGCCAGCAGCCACCCTGGCGGGACCTACGAGCAGTACTTC.

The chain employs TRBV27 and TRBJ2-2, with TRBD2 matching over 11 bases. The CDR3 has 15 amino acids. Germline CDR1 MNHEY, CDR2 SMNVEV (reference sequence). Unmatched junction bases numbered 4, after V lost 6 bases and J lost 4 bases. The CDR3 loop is CASSRTSGPTGELFF. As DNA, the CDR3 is TGTGCCAGCAGCCGGACTAGCGGGCCCACCGGGGAGCTGTTTTTT.

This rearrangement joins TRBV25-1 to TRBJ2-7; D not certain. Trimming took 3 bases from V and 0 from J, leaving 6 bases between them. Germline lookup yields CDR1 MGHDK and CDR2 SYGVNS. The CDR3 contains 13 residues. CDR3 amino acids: CASSDRSSYEQYF. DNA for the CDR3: TGTGCCAGCAGTGACAGAAGCTCCTACGAGCAGTACTTC.